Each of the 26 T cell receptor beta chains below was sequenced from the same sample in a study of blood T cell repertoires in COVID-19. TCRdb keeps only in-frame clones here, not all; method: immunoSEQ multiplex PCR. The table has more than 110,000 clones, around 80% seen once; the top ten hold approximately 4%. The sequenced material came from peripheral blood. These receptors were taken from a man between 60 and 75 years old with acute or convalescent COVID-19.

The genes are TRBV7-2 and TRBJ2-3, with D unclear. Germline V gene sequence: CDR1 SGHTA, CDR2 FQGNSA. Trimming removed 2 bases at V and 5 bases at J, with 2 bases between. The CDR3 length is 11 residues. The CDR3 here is CASSLRDTQYF. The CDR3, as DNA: TGTGCCAGCAGCTTACGAGATACGCAGTATTTT. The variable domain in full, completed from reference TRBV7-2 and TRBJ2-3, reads GAGVSQSPSNKVTEKGKDVELRCDPISGHTALYWYRQSLGQGLEFLIYFQGNSAPDKSGLPSDRFSAERTGGSVSTLTIQRTQQEDSAVYLCASSLRDTQYFGPGTRLTVL.

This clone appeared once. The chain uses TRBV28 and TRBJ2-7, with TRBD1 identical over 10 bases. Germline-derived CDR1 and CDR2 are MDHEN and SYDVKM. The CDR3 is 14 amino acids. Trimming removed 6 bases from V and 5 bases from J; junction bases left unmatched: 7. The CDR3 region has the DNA TGTGCCAGCAGCTCAACCGGGACAGGGGACGAGCAGTACTTC. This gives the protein CASSSTGTGDEQYF.

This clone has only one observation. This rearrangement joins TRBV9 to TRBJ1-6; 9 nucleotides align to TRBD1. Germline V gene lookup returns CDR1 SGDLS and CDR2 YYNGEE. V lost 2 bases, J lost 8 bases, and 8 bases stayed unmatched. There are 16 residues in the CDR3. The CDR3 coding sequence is TGTGCCAGCAGCGTGGGACAGGGTCAGCTGGATTCACCCCTCCACTTT. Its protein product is CASSVGQGQLDSPLHF.

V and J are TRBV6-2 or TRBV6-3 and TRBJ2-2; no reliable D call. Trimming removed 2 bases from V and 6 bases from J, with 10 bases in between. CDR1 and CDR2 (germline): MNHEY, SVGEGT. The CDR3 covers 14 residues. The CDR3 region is CASSYPNSAGELFF. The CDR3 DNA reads TGTGCCAGCAGTTACCCGAACAGTGCCGGGGAGCTGTTTTTT.

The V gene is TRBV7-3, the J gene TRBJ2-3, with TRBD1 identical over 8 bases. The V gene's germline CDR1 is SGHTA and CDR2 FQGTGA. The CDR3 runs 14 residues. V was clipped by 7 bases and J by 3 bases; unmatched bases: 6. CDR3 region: CASTAGQDTDTQYF. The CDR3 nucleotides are TGTGCCAGCACCGCGGGACAGGATACAGATACGCAGTATTTT.

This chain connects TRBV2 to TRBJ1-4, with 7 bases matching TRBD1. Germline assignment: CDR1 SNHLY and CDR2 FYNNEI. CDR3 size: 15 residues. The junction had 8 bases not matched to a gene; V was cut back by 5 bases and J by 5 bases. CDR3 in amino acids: CASSPRQGLNEKLFF. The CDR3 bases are TGTGCCAGCAGTCCACGACAGGGATTAAATGAAAAACTGTTTTTT.

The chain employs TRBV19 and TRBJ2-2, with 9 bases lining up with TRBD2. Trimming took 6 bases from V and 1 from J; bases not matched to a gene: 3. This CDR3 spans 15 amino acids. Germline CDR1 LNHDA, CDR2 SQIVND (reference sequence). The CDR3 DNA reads TGTGCCAGTAGACCTAGCGGGGAGAACACCGGGGAGCTGTTTTTT. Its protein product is CASRPSGENTGELFF.

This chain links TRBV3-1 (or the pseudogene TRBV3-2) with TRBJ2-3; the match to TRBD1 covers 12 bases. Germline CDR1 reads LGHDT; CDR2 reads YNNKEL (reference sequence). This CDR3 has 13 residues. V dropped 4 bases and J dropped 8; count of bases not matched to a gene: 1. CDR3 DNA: TGTGCCAGCAGCCGGGGACAGGGGGCTACGCAGTATTTT. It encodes CASSRGQGATQYF.

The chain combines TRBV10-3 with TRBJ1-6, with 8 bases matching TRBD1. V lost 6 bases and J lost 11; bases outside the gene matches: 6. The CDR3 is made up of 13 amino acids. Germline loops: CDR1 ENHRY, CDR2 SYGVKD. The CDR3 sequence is CAIRATGEAPLHF. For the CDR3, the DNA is TGTGCCATCAGAGCGACAGGGGAAGCACCCCTCCACTTT.

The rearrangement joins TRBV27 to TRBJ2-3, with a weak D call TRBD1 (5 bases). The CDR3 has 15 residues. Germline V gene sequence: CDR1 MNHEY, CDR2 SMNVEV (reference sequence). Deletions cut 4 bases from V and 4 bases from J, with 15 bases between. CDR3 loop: CASSYGEFRADTQYF. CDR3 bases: TGTGCCAGCAGTTACGGCGAATTCAGGGCAGATACGCAGTATTTT.

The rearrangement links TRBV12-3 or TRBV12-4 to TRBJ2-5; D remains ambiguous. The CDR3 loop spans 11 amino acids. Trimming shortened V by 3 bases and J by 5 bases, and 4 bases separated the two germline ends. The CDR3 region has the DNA TGTGCCAGCAGTTTCGGGGAGACCCAGTACTTC. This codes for CASSFGETQYF.

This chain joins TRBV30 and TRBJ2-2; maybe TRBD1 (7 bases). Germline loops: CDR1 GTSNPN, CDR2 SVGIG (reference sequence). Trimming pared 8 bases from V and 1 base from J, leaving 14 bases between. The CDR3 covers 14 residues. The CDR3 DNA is TGTGCCGGCGGGACAGTCCAGAACACCGGGGAGCTGTTTTTT. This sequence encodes CAGGTVQNTGELFF.

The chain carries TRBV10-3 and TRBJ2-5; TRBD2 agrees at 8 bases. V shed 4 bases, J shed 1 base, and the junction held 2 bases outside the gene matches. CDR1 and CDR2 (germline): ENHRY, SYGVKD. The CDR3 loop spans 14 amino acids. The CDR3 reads CAISASGPQETQYF. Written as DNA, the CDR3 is TGTGCCATCAGTGCTAGCGGGCCCCAAGAGACCCAGTACTTC.

The CDR3 DNA reads TGTGCCAGCTCACCAAGGCAGGGGGCTTCTGGGGCCAACGTCCTGACTTTC. Its translation: CASSPRQGASGANVLTF. The chain links TRBV18 to TRBJ2-6; TRBD1 matches 8 bases. With V trimmed by 2 bases and J by 1 base, 4 bases remained unmatched. Germline values: CDR1 KGHSH, CDR2 LQKENI. This CDR3 is built from 17 residues.

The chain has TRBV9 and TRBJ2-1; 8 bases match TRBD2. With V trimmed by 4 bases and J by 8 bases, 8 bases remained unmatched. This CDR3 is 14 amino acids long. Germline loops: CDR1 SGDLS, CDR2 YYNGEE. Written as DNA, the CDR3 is TGTGCCAGCAGCTCCAGCGGGAGTACGTATGAGCAGTTCTTC. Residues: CASSSSGSTYEQFF. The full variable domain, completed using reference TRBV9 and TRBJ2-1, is DSGVTQTPKHLITATGQRVTLRCSPRSGDLSVYWYQQSLDQGLQFLIQYYNGEERAKGNILERFSAQQFPDLHSELNLSSLELGDSALYFCASSSSGSTYEQFFGPGTRLTVL.

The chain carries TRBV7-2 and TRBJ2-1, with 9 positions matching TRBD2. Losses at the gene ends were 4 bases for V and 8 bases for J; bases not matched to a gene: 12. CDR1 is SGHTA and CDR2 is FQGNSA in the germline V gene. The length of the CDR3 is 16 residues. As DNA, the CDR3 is TGTGCCAGCAGCTCACTCCTTGCGGGAGGGTCTTATGAGCAGTTCTTC. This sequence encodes CASSSLLAGGSYEQFF.

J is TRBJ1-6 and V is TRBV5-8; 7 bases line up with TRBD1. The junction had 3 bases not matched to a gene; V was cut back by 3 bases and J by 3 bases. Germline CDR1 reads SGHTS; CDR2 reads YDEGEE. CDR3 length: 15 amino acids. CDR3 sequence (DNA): TGTGCCAGCAGCTCGGGACAGAACTATAATTCACCCCTCCACTTT. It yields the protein CASSSGQNYNSPLHF.

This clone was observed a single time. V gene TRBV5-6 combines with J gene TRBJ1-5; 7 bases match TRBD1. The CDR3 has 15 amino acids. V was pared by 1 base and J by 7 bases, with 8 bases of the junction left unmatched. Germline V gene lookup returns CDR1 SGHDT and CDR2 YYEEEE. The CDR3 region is CASSLQGGGKQPQHF. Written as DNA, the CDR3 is TGTGCCAGCAGCTTGCAAGGGGGCGGAAAACAGCCCCAGCATTTT.

CDR3 amino acids: CASSLTTTGELFF. CDR3 bases: TGTGCCAGCAGCTTAACTACCACCGGGGAGCTGTTTTTT. This chain connects TRBV11-2 to TRBJ2-2; no clear D gene. V lost 2 bases to trimming and J lost 4 bases, with 5 bases between them. CDR3 length: 13 residues. Germline V lookup: CDR1 SGHAT, CDR2 FQNNGV. Supplemented by reference TRBV11-2 and TRBJ2-2, the full variable domain reads EAGVAQSPRYKIIEKRQSVAFWCNPISGHATLYWYQQILGQGPKLLIQFQNNGVVDDSQLPKDRFSAERLKGVDSTLKIQPAKLEDSAVYLCASSLTTTGELFFGEGSRLTVL.

CDR3 region: CASRQATSGRTYEQYF. CDR3 DNA: TGTGCCAGCAGACAAGCGACTAGCGGGAGGACCTACGAGCAGTACTTC. The chain couples TRBV11-2 to TRBJ2-7, with 13 positions matching TRBD2. The CDR3 runs 16 residues. The germline V gene has CDR1 SGHAT and CDR2 FQNNGV. After removal of 6 bases from V and 2 bases from J, the junction contained 7 bases not matched to a gene.

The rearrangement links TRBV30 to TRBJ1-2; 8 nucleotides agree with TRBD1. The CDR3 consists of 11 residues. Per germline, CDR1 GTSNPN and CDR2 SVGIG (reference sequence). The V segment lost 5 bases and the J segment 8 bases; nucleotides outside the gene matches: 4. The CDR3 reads CAWWTGQGYTF. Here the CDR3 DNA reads TGTGCCTGGTGGACAGGGCAGGGCTACACCTTC.

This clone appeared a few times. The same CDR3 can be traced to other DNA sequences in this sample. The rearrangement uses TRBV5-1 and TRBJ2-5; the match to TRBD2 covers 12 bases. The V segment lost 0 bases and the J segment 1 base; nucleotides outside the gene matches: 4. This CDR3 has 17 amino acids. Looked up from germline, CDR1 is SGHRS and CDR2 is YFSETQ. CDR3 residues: CASSLALAGGPQETQYF. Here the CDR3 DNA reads TGCGCCAGCAGCTTGGCCCTAGCGGGAGGGCCCCAAGAGACCCAGTACTTC. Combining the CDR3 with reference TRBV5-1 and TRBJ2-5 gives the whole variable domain KAGVTQTPRYLIKTRGQQVTLSCSPISGHRSVSWYQQTPGQGLQFLFEYFSETQRNKGNFPGRFSGRQFSNSRSEMNVSTLELGDSALYLCASSLALAGGPQETQYFGPGTRLLVL.

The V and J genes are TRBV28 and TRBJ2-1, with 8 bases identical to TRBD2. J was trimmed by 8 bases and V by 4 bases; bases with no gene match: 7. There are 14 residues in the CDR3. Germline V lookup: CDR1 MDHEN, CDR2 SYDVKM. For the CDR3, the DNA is TGTGCCAGCAGTTCTAGCGGGTTATTGGATGAGCAGTTCTTC. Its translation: CASSSSGLLDEQFF.

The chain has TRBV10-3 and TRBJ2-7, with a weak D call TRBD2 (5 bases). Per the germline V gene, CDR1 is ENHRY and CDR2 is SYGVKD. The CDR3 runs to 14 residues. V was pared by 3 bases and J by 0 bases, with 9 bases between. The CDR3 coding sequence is TGTGCCATCAGTGATCCGGGATCCTCCTACGAGCAGTACTTC. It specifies CAISDPGSSYEQYF.

Here the CDR3 reads CASTGQINQPQHF. The CDR3 nucleotides read TGTGCCAGTACTGGGCAGATCAATCAGCCCCAGCATTTT. The chain combines TRBV19 with TRBJ1-5; D unresolved. This CDR3 contains 13 residues. Germline-derived CDR1 and CDR2 are LNHDA and SQIVND (reference sequence). Trimming cost V 7 bases and J 3 bases, with 10 bases left between them.

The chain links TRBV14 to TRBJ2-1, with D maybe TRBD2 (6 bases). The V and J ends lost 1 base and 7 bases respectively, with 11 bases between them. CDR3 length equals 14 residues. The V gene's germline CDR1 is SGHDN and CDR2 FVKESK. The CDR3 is CASSQGSLANEQFF. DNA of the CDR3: TGTGCCAGCAGCCAAGGATCACTAGCTAATGAGCAGTTCTTC.